Below are 6 T cell receptor beta chains sequenced from a single sample in a study of Ad26.COV2.S vaccination and SARS-CoV-2 variants (dated by TCRdb to about 2021). Library construction relied on the immunoSEQ multiplex PCR assay. TCRdb took this table from immuneACCESS and kept in-frame rearrangements with V and J called. Such tables lack part of the clones; where checked against another copy, unresolved V genes explain under half of the gap, and the rest is unexplained. The sample includes under 400,000 clones, with more than 75% observed a single time. The biggest ten clones account for roughly 3.2% of the sample. Explained via the paper, the treatment or condition label denotes: 15 to 20 received Ad26.COV2.S at low or high dose, single or two shots; 5 received placebo; per-sample allocation not given. Repertoires of vaccine and placebo recipients were sequenced from samples collected on day 63 after the first injection.

The sample consisted of peripheral blood, taken in a trial of Ad26.COV2.S vaccine versus placebo. The source of these receptors is a person between 18 and 59 years old who received the Ad26.COV2.S COVID-19 vaccine or a placebo.

The V and J genes are TRBV5-1 and TRBJ1-4; 7 bases are shared with TRBD1. The V segment lost 5 bases and the J segment 7 bases; nucleotides outside the gene matches: 8. The CDR3 is 14 amino acids. The germline V gene encodes CDR1 SGHRS and CDR2 YFSETQ. CDR3 region: CASRQGPTSEKLFF. CDR3 bases: TGCGCCAGCAGACAGGGGCCAACGAGTGAAAAACTGTTTTTT.

This rearrangement joins TRBV7-3 to TRBJ1-1, with no clear D. V lost 6 bases to trimming and J lost 5 bases, with 13 bases between them. This CDR3 has 13 amino acids. CDR1 is SGHTA, CDR2 FQGTGA, per germline. DNA for the CDR3: TGTGCCAGCAGAGACCGGGGAAGGACTGAAGCTTTCTTT. Residues: CASRDRGRTEAFF.

The rearrangement joins TRBV6-5 to TRBJ2-5; the D gene is possibly TRBD2 (6 bases). Deletions cut 6 bases from V and 2 bases from J, with 13 bases between. Per germline, CDR1 MNHEY and CDR2 SVGAGI. CDR3 length: 14 residues. The CDR3 reads CASSPSGGQETQYF. The CDR3 bases are TGTGCCAGCAGCCCCTCCGGGGGTCAAGAGACCCAGTACTTC.

V usage is TRBV7-2 and J usage is TRBJ2-1; 8 bases are shared with TRBD2. The CDR3 runs to 16 residues. Trimming cost V 5 bases and J 9 bases; bases outside gene matches: 15. Germline assignment: CDR1 SGHTA and CDR2 FQGNSA. This CDR3 is CASSTRVGRGAIEQFF. The CDR3 DNA sequence: TGTGCCAGCAGCACCCGGGTTGGGCGGGGGGCCATTGAGCAGTTCTTC.

The CDR3, as DNA: TGCGCCAGCAGCCGGGACGGAAACACTGAAGCTTTCTTT. This translates into CASSRDGNTEAFF. The chain uses TRBV5-1 and TRBJ1-1; tentatively, D is TRBD1 (5 bases). The CDR3 length is 13 residues. The V end was cut by 4 bases, the J end by 2 bases, with 9 bases between. Germline assignment: CDR1 SGHRS and CDR2 YFSETQ.

The rearrangement links TRBV7-8 to TRBJ1-2, with D uncertain. The CDR3 has 13 amino acids. Germline V gene data show CDR1 as SGHVS and CDR2 as FQNEAQ. V was cut by 5 bases and J by 2 bases, with 9 bases left in between. The CDR3 nucleotides read TGTGCCAGCAGCCTTACACAAAACTATGGCTACACCTTC. Its protein product is CASSLTQNYGYTF.